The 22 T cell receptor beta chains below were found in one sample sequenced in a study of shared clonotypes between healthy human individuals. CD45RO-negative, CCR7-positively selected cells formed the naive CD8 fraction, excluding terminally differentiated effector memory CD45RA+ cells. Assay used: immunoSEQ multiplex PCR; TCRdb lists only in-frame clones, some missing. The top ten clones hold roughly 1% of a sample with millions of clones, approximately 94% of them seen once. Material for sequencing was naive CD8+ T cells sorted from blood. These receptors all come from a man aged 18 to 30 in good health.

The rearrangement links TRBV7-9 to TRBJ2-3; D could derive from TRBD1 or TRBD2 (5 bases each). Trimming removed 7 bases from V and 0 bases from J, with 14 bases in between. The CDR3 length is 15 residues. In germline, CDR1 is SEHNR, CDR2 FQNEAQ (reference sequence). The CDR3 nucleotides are TGTGCCAGCACCCCGAGGGGAGTGAGCACAGATACGCAGTATTTT. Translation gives CASTPRGVSTDTQYF.

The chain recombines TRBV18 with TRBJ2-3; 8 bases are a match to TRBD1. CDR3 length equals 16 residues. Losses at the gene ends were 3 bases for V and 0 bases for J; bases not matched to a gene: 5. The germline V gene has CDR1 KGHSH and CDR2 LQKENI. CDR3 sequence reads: CASSPTGDSSTDTQYF. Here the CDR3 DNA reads TGTGCCAGCTCACCGACAGGGGACTCTAGCACAGATACGCAGTATTTT.

The CDR3 DNA follows: TGCGCCAGCGGGACAGCCCTCAGCTCTGGGGCCAACGTCCTGACTTTC. This encodes CASGTALSSGANVLTF. This chain connects TRBV5-1 to TRBJ2-6, with 7 positions matching TRBD1. CDR1 SGHRS and CDR2 YFSETQ come from the germline V gene. CDR3 length: 16 residues. J gave up 0 bases and V 7 bases, and 7 bases lay outside the gene matches.

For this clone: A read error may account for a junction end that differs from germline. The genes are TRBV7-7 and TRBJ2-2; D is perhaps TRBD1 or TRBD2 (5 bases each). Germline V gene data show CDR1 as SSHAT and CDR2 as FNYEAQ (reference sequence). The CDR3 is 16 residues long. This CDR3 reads CASSLYRGENTGELFF. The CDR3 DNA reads TGTGCTAGCAGCTTATATAGAGGGGAGAACACCGGGGAGCTGTTTTTT.

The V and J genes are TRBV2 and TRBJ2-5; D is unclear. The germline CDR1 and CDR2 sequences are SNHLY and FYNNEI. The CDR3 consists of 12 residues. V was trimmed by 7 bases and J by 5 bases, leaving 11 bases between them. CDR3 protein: CASKVFTETQYF. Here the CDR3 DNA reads TGTGCCAGCAAGGTGTTTACGGAGACCCAGTACTTC.

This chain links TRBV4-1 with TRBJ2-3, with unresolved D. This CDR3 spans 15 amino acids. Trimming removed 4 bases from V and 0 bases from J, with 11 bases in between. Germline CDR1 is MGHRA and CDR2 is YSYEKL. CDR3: CASSPFWQSTDTQYF. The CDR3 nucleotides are TGCGCCAGCAGCCCCTTTTGGCAGAGCACAGATACGCAGTATTTT.

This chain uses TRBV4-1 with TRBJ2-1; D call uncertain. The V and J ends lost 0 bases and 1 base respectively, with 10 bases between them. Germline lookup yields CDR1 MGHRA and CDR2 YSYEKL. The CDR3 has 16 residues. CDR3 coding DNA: TGCGCCAGCAGCCAAGATCACGGTTCTTCCTACAATGAGCAGTTCTTC. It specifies CASSQDHGSSYNEQFF.

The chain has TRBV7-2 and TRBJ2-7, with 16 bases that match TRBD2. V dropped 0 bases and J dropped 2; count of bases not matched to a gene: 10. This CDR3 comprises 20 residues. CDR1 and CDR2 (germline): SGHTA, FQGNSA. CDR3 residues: CASSLAGPGLAGGRAYEQYF. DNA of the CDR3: TGTGCCAGCAGCTTAGCGGGCCCGGGACTAGCGGGAGGGAGGGCCTACGAGCAGTACTTC.

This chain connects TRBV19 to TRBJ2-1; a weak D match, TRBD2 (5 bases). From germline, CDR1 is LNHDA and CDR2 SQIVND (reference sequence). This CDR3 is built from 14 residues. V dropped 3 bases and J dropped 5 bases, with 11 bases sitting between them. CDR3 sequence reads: CASSMLLGDNEQFF. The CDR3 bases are TGTGCCAGTAGTATGTTACTAGGAGACAATGAGCAGTTCTTC.

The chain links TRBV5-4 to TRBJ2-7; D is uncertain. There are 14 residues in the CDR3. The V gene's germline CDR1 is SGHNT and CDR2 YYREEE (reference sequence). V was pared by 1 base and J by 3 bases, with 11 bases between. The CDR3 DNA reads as TGTGCCAGCAGCTTGAGTGGTAATCGCTACGAGCAGTACTTC. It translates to CASSLSGNRYEQYF.

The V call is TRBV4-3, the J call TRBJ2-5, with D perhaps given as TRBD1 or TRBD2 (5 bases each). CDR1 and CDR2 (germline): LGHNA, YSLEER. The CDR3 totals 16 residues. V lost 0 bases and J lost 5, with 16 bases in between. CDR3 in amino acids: CASSQERDPPQETQYF. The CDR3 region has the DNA TGCGCCAGCAGCCAAGAAAGGGACCCTCCGCAGGAGACCCAGTACTTC.

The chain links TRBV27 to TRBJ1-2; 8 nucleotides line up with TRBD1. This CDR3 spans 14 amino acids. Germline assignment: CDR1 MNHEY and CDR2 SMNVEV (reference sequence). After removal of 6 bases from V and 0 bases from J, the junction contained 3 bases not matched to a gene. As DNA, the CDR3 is TGTGCCAGCAGACACAGGGGGACTAACTATGGCTACACCTTC. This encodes CASRHRGTNYGYTF.

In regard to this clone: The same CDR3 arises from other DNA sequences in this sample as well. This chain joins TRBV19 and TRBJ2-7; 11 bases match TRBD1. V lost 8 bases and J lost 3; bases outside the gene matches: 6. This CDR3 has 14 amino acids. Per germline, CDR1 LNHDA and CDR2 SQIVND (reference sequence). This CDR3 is CASSPGQGDYEQYF. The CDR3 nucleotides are TGTGCCAGTTCCCCGGGACAGGGGGACTACGAGCAGTACTTC.

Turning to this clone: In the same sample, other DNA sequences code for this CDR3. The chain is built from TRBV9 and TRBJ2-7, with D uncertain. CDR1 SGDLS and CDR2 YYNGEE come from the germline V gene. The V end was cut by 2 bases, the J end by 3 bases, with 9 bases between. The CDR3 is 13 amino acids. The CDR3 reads CASSVVDGYEQYF. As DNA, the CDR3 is TGTGCCAGCAGCGTTGTAGACGGCTACGAGCAGTACTTC.

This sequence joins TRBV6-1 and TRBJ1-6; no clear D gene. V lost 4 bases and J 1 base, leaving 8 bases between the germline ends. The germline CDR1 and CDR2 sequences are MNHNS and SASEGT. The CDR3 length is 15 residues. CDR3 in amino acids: CASSAAKSYNSPLHF. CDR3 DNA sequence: TGTGCCAGCAGTGCGGCGAAGTCCTATAATTCACCCCTCCACTTT.

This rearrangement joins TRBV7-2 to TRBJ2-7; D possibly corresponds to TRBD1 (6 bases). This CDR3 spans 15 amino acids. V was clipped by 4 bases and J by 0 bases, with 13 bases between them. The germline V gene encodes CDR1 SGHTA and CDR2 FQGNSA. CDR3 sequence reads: CASSWGQDSSYEQYF. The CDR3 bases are TGTGCCAGCAGCTGGGGGCAGGACAGCTCCTACGAGCAGTACTTC.

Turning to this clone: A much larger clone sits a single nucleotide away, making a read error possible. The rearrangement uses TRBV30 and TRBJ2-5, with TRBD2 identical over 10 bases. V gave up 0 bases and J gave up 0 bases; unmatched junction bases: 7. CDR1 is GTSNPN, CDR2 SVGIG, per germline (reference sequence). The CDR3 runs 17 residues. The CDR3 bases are TGTGCCTGGAGTGTACGTCGGACTAGCGGTCACCAAGAGACCCAGTACTTC. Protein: CAWSVRRTSGHQETQYF.

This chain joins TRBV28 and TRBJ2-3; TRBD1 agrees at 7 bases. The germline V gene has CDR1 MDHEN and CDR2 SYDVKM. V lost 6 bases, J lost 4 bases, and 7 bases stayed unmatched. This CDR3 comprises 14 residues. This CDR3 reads CASSLTGDPDTQYF. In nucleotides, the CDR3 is TGTGCCAGCAGCCTCACAGGGGACCCAGATACGCAGTATTTT.

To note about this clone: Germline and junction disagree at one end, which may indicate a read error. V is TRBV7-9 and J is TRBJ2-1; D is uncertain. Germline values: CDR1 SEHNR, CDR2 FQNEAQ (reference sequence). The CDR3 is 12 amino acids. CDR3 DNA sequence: TGTGCCAGCACCTTAGCAGGAGATGAGCAGTTCTTC. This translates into CASTLAGDEQFF.

As DNA, the CDR3 is TGTGCCAGCAGCTCTTGGACTAGCGGGCCGGCAGATACGCAGTATTTT. Translation gives CASSSWTSGPADTQYF. The rearrangement links TRBV5-4 to TRBJ2-3; TRBD2 agrees at 11 bases. With 3 bases clipped from V and 4 bases from J, the junction kept 7 bases outside the gene matches. This CDR3 contains 16 residues. Germline V CDR1 and CDR2: SGHNT, YYREEE (reference sequence). The full variable domain, its missing parts supplied by reference TRBV5-4 and TRBJ2-3, is ETGVTQSPTHLIKTRGQQVTLRCSSQSGHNTVSWYQQALGQGPQFIFQYYREEENGRGNFPPRFSGLQFPNYSSELNVNALELDDSALYLCASSSWTSGPADTQYFGPGTRLTVL.

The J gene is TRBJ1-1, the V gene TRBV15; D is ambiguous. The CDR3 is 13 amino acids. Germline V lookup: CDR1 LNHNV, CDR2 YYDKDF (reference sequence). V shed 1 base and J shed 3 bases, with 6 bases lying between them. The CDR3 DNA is TGTGCCACCAGCAGAGTGGAGGACACTGAAGCTTTCTTT. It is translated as CATSRVEDTEAFF.

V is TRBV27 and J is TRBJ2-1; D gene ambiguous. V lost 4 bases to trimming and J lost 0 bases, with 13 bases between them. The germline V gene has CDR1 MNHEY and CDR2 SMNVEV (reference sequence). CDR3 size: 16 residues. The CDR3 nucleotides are TGTGCCAGCAGTTCCGGAGCCGAGAGCTCCTACAATGAGCAGTTCTTC. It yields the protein CASSSGAESSYNEQFF.